Listed below are T cell receptor beta chains from one sample, sequenced in a study of blood T cell repertoires in COVID-19. Assay used: immunoSEQ multiplex PCR; TCRdb lists only in-frame clones, some missing. The table includes approximately 190,000 clones, approximately 80% detected once. The sequenced sample consisted of peripheral blood. Source of these receptors: a human donor with acute or convalescent COVID-19. The donor label of this sample is uncertain. The CDR3 runs from the conserved cysteine through the conserved F or W. D genes are given only for firm matches. A row's size may be missing; if present it is once, few, many or a size class.

TRBJ2-7,.,TRBV9,.,14,CASSFGDSPYEQYF,TGTGCCAGCAGCTTCGGAGACAGCCCCTACGAGCAGTACTTC
TRBJ1-4,.,TRBV3-1/TRBV3-2,.,14,CASSLGTVGEKLFF,TGTGCCAGCAGCCTCGGGACTGTAGGGGAAAAACTGTTTTTT
TRBJ1-2,TRBD1,TRBV18,.,14,CASSGPTGNYGYTF,TGTGCCAGCTCAGGCCCGACAGGGAACTATGGCTACACCTTC
TRBJ1-6,TRBD1,TRBV11-2,.,15,CASSPDRAYNSPLHF,TGTGCCAGCAGCCCCGACAGGGCCTATAATTCACCCCTCCACTTT
TRBJ2-6,.,TRBV9,.,12,CASARGANVLTF,TGTGCCAGCGCCCGGGGGGCCAACGTCCTGACTTTC
TRBJ1-5,.,TRBV11-2,.,13,CASSLGLRQPQHF,TGTGCCAGCAGCTTAGGACTAAGACAGCCCCAGCATTTT
TRBJ2-1,TRBD2,TRBV19,many,15,CASSTVAGGRDEQFF,TGTGCCAGTAGCACGGTAGCGGGAGGGCGCGATGAGCAGTTCTTC
TRBJ2-7,TRBD2,TRBV7-2,.,14,CASSSLAGAYEQYF,TGTGCCAGCAGCTCTCTAGCGGGGGCCTACGAGCAGTACTTC
TRBJ2-3,.,TRBV30,.,12,CAWAGGTDTQYF,TGTGCCTGGGCAGGGGGCACAGATACGCAGTATTTT
TRBJ2-7,.,TRBV2,once,14,CASTPVLGAYEQYF,TGTGCCAGCACCCCCGTATTAGGGGCCTACGAGCAGTACTTC
TRBJ1-2,TRBD1,TRBV19,.,15,CASSNPGTGNYGYTF,TGTGCCAGTAGTAACCCCGGGACAGGCAACTATGGCTACACCTTC
TRBJ1-4,TRBD1,TRBV18,.,15,CASSQRQGAGEKLFF,TGTGCCAGCTCCCAAAGACAGGGTGCCGGTGAAAAACTGTTTTTT
TRBJ2-1,TRBD2,TRBV27,.,20,CASRLFAFPGLAGRSHEQFF,TGTGCCAGCAGGCTATTTGCCTTTCCGGGACTAGCGGGACGAAGTCATGAGCAGTTCTTC
TRBJ2-7,TRBD2,TRBV29-1,.,15,CSVRLGLAGAYEQYF,TGCAGCGTTCGGCTCGGGCTAGCGGGAGCCTACGAGCAGTACTTC
TRBJ2-3,.,TRBV27,.,15,CASSRDTRFTDTQYF,TGTGCCAGCAGCCGGGACACAAGATTCACAGATACGCAGTATTTT
TRBJ2-3,.,TRBV6-5,.,14,CASSYGIYSDTQYF,TGTGCCAGCAGTTATGGCATATATTCAGATACGCAGTATTTT
TRBJ1-1,.,TRBV2,once,12,CASSGTAWGAFF,TGTGCCAGCAGTGGGACAGCATGGGGGGCTTTCTTT
TRBJ2-2,TRBD2,TRBV24-1,.,13,CATRGEGTGELFF,TGTGCCACCCGAGGGGAGGGCACCGGGGAGCTGTTTTTT
TRBJ1-1,TRBD1,TRBV9,once,15,CASSVGTGLNTEAFF,TGTGCCAGCAGCGTGGGGACAGGGCTAAACACTGAAGCTTTCTTT
TRBJ2-3,TRBD2,TRBV10-2,.,16,CASSDPGGQSTDTQYF,TGCGCCAGCAGTGACCCGGGGGGGCAAAGCACAGATACGCAGTATTTT
TRBJ2-5,.,TRBV30,.,16,CAWSAPLTDRQETQYF,TGTGCCTGGAGTGCCCCCTTGACCGACAGACAAGAGACCCAGTACTTC
TRBJ2-1,.,TRBV20-1,.,17,CSASPTRFSGGGNEQFF,TGCAGTGCTAGTCCGACTCGTTTCAGCGGTGGAGGCAATGAGCAGTTCTTC
TRBJ1-1,TRBD1,TRBV6-6,.,14,CASSRDSLNTEAFF,TGTGCCAGCAGCCGGGACAGCTTGAACACTGAAGCTTTCTTT
TRBJ1-2,.,TRBV3-1/TRBV3-2,.,13,CASSPRQDYGYTF,TGTGCCAGCAGCCCGCGACAGGATTATGGCTACACCTTC
TRBJ1-3,.,TRBV6-5,.,13,CASGGGAGNTIYF,TGTGCCAGCGGAGGGGGGGCTGGAAACACCATATATTTT
TRBJ2-2,TRBD2,TRBV24-1,.,16,CATSDAAGTSPGELFF,TGTGCCACCAGTGACGCGGCAGGGACTAGCCCCGGGGAGCTGTTTTTT
TRBJ2-1,.,TRBV10-1,.,16,CAIPGVAGPSYNEQFF,TGCGCCATCCCAGGGGTAGCGGGCCCTTCCTACAATGAGCAGTTCTTC